In its sample, the clone carrying this T cell receptor (beta chain) was seen a few times. This sample is drawn from a study of cytomegalovirus exposure and HLA in healthy donors. After removal of 0 bases from V and 3 bases from J, the junction contained 2 bases not matched to a gene. The CDR3 consists of 15 residues. CDR1 LNHNV and CDR2 YYDKDF come from the germline V gene (reference sequence). PCR involved 60 Vbeta and 13 Jbeta primers. Assay used: immunoSEQ multiplex PCR; TCRdb lists only in-frame clones, some missing. The sample carries tens of thousands of clones, 60% to 80% recorded once. The sequence was collected from a woman between 40 and 55 years old in good health and CMV-seropositive. The chain joins TRBV15 to TRBJ2-7; 10 bases are a match to TRBD1. The specimen sequenced was PBMCs. In DNA, the CDR3 is TGTGCCACCAGCAGAGATAGGACAGGGGGCTACGAGCAGTACTTC. Amino acids: CATSRDRTGGYEQYF.